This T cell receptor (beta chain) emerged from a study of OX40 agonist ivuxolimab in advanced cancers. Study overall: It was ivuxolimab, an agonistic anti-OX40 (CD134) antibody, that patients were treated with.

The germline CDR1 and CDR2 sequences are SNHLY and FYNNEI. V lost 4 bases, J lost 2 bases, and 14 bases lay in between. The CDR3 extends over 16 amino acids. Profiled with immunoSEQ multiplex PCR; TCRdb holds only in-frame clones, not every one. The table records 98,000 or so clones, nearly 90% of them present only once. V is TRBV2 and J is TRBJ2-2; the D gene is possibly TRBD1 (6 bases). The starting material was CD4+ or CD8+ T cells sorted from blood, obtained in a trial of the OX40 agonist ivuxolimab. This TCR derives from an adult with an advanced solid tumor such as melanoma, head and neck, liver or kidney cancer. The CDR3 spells CASSVLGTRNTGELFF. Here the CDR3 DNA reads TGTGCCAGCAGTGTTCTCGGGACACGAAACACCGGGGAGCTGTTTTTT. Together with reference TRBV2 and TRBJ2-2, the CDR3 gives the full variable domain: EPEVTQTPSHQVTQMGQEVILRCVPISNHLYFYWYRQILGQKVEFLVSFYNNEISEKSEIFDDQFSVERPDGSNFTLKIRSTKLEDSAMYFCASSVLGTRNTGELFFGEGSRLTVL.